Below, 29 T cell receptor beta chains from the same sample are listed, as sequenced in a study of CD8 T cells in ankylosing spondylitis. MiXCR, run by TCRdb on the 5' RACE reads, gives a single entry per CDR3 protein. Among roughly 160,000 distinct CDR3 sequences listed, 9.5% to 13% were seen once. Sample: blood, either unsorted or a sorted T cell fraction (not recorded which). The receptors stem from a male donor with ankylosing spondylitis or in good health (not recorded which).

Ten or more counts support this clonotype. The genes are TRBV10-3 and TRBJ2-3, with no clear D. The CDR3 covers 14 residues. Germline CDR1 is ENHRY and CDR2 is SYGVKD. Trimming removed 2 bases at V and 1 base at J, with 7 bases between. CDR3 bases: TGTGCCATCAGTGAGAAGGTTGGCACAGATACGCAGTATTTT. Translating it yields CAISEKVGTDTQYF.

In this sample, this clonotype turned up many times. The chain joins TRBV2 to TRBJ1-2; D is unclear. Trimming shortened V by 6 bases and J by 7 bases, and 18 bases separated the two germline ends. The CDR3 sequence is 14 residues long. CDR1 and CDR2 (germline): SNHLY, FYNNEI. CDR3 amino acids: CASSTRADRSGYTF. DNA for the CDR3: TGTGCCAGCAGCACCCGGGCCGATCGGTCTGGCTACACCTTC.

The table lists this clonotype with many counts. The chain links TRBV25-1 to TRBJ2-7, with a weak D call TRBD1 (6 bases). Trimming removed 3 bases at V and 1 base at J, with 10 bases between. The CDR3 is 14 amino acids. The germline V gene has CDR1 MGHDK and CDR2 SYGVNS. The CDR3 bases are TGTGCCAGCAGTGATCCTGGACAGTCCTACGAGCAGTACTTC. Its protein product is CASSDPGQSYEQYF.

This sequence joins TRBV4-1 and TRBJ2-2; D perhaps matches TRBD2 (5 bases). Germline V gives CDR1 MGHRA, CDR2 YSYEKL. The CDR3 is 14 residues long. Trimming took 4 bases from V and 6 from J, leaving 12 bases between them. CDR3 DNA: TGCGCCAGCAGCCCGGTAGAGGGTGCCGGGGAGCTGTTTTTT. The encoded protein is CASSPVEGAGELFF.

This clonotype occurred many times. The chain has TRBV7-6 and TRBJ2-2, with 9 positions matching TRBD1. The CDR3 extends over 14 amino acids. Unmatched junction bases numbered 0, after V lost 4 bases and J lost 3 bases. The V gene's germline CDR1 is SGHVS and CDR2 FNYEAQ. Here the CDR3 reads CASSWTGDTGELFF. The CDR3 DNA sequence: TGTGCCAGCAGCTGGACAGGGGACACCGGGGAGCTGTTTTTT.

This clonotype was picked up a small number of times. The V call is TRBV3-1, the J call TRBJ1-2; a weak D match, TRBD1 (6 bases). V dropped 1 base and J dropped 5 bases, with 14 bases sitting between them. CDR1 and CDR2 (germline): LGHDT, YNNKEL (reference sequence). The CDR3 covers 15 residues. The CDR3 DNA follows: TGTGCCAGCAGCCAAGGAACAGGGAGCCGGTATGGCTACACCTTC. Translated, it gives CASSQGTGSRYGYTF.

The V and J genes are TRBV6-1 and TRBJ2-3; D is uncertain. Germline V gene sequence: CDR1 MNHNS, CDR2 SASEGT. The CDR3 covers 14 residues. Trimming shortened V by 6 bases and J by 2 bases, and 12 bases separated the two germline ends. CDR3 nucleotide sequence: TGTGCCAGCAGCCCGGAGCCCTTCACAGATACGCAGTATTTT. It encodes CASSPEPFTDTQYF.

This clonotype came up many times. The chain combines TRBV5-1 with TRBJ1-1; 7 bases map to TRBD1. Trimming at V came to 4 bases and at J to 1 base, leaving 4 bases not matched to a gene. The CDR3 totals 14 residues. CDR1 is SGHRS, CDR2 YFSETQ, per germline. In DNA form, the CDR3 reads TGCGCCAGCAGCGCGACAGGGCAGAACACTGAAGCTTTCTTT. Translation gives CASSATGQNTEAFF.

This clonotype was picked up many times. In DNA, the CDR3 is TGTGCCAGCAGTCCCCGGCTAAGCCTAGAGGACCACGAGCAGTACTTC. As protein: CASSPRLSLEDHEQYF. The chain uses TRBV27 and TRBJ2-7; unclear D gene. Germline V gene data show CDR1 as MNHEY and CDR2 as SMNVEV (reference sequence). The CDR3 is made up of 16 amino acids. V was clipped by 5 bases and J by 5 bases, with 22 bases between them.

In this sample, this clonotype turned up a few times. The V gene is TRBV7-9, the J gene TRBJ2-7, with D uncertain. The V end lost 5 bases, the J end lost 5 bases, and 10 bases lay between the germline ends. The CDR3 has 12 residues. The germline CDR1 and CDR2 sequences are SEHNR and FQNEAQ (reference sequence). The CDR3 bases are TGTGCCAGCAGCGTAGTCACAGACGAGCAGTACTTC. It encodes CASSVVTDEQYF.

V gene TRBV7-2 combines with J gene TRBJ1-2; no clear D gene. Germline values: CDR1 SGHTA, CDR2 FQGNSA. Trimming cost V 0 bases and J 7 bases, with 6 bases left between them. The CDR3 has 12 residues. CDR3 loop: CASSLAGGGYTF. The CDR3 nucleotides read TGTGCCAGCAGCTTAGCAGGTGGTGGCTACACCTTC.

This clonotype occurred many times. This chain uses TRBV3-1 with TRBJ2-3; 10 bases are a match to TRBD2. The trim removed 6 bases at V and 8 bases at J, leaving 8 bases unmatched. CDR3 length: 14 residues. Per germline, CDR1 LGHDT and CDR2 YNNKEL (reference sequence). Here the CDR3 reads CASSPTGTSVTQYF. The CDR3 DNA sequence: TGTGCCAGCAGTCCGACCGGGACTAGCGTTACGCAGTATTTT.

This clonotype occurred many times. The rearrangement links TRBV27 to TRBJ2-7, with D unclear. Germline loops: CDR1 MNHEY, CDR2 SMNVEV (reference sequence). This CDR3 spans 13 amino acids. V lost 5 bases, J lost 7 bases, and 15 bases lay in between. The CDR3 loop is CASSPSRFQEQYF. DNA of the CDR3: TGTGCCAGCAGTCCCTCGAGGTTCCAGGAGCAGTACTTC.

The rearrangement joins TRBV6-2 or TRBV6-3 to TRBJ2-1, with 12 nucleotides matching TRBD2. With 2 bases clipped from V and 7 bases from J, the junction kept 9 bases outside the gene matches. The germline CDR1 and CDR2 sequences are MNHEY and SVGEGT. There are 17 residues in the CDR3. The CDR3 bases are TGTGCCAGCAGTTACAAGCTCCTAGCGGGGGGGCGGAATGAGCAGTTCTTC. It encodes CASSYKLLAGGRNEQFF.

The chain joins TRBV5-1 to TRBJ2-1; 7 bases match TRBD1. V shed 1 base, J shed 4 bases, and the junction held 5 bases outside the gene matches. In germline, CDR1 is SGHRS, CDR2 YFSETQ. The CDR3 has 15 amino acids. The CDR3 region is CASSLLGQAYNEQFF. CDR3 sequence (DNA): TGCGCCAGCAGCTTGCTTGGACAGGCATACAATGAGCAGTTCTTC.

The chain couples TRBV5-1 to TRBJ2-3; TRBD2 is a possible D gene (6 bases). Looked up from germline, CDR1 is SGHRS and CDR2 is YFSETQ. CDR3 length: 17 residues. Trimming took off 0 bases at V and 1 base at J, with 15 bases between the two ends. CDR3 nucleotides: TGCGCCAGCAGCTTGGAAGGGGAGGCTAGCGGCACAGATACGCAGTATTTT. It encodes CASSLEGEASGTDTQYF. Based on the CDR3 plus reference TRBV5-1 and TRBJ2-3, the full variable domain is KAGVTQTPRYLIKTRGQQVTLSCSPISGHRSVSWYQQTPGQGLQFLFEYFSETQRNKGNFPGRFSGRQFSNSRSEMNVSTLELGDSALYLCASSLEGEASGTDTQYFGPGTRLTVL.

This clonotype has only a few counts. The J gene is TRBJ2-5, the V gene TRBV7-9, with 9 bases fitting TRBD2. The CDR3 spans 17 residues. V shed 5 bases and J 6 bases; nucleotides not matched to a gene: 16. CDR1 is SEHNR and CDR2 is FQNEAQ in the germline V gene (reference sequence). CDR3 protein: CASSGPAGGGAQKTQYF. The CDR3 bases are TGTGCCAGCAGCGGACCCGCAGGCGGGGGGGCCCAGAAGACCCAGTACTTC.

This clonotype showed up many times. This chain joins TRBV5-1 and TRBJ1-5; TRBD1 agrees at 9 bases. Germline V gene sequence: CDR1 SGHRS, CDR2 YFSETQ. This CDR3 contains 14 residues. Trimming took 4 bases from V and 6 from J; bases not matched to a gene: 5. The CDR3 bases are TGCGCCAGCAGCCCGGACAGGGGCGGTCAGCCCCAGCATTTT. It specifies CASSPDRGGQPQHF.

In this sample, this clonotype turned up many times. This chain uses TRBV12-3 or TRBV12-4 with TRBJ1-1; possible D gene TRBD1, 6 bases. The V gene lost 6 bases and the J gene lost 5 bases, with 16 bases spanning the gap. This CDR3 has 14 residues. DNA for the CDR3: TGTGCCAGCAGCCCCACAGGGTATAGGACTGAAGCTTTCTTT. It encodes CASSPTGYRTEAFF.

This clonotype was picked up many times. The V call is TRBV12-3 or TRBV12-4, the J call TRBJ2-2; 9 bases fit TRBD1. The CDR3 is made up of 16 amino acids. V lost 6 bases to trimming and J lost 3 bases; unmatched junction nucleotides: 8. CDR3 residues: CASSRGQGIDTGELFF. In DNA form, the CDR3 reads TGTGCCAGCAGCCGTGGACAGGGGATTGACACCGGGGAGCTGTTTTTT.

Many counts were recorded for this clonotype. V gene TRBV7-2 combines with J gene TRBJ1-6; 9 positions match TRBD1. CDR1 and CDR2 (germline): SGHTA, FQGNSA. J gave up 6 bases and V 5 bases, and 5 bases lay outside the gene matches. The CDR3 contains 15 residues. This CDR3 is CASSRQGGGNSPLHF. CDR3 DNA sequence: TGTGCCAGCAGCCGACAGGGGGGAGGTAATTCACCCCTCCACTTT.

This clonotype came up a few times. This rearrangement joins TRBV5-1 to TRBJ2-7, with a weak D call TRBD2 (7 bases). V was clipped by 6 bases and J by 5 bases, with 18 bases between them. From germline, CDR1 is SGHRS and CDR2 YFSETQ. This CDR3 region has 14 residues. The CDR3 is CASTSGGPLNEQYF. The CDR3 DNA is TGCGCCAGCACGTCGGGGGGCCCCCTGAACGAGCAGTACTTC. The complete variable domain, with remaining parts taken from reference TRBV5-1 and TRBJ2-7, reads KAGVTQTPRYLIKTRGQQVTLSCSPISGHRSVSWYQQTPGQGLQFLFEYFSETQRNKGNFPGRFSGRQFSNSRSEMNVSTLELGDSALYLCASTSGGPLNEQYFGPGTRLTVT.

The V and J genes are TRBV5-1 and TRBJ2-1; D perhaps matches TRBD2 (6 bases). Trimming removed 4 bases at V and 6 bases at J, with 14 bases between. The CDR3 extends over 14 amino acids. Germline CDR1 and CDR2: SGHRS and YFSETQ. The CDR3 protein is CASSAIGGSNEQFF. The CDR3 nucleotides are TGCGCCAGCAGCGCCATTGGGGGGAGCAATGAGCAGTTCTTC.

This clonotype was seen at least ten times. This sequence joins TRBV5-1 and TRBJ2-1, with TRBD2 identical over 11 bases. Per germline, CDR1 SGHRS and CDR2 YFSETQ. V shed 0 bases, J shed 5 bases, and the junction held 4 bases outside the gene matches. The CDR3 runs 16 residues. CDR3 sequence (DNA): TGCGCCAGCAGCTTGGGCGGACTAGCGGGTAACAATGAGCAGTTCTTC. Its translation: CASSLGGLAGNNEQFF.

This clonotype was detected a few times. CDR3 DNA: TGTGCCAGCAGTGATGGGGTATCTGGATACGAGCAGTACTTC. Residues: CASSDGVSGYEQYF. The J gene is TRBJ2-7, the V gene TRBV2; D call uncertain. The V gene lost 3 bases and the J gene lost 4 bases, with 13 bases spanning the gap. Germline values: CDR1 SNHLY, CDR2 FYNNEI. CDR3 length: 14 residues.

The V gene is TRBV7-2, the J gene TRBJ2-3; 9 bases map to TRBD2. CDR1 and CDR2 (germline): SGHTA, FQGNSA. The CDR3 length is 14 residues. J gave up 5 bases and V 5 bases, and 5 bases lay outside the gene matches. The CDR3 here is CASSPGLAIDTQYF. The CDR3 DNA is TGTGCCAGCAGCCCCGGACTAGCGATAGATACGCAGTATTTT.

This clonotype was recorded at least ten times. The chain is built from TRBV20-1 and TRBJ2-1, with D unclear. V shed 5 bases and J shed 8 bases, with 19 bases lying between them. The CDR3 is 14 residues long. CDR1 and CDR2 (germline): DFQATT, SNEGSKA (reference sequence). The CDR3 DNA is TGCAGTGCTGGTTCCCCTGGTCCGAGCGATGAGCAGTTCTTC. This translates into CSAGSPGPSDEQFF.

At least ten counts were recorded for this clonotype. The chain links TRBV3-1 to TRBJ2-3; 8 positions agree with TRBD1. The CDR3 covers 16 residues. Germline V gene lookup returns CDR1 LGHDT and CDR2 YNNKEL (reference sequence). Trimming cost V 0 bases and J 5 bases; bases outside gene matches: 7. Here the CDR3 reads CASSQDYQGAGDTQYF. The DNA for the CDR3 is TGTGCCAGCAGCCAAGATTATCAGGGGGCAGGAGATACGCAGTATTTT.

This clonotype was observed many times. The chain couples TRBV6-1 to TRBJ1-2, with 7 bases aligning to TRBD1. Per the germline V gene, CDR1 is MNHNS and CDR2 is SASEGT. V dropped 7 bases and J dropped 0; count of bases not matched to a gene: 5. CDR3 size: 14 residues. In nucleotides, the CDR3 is TGTGCCAGCAAGGGGGACAGTTCTAACTATGGCTACACCTTC. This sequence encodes CASKGDSSNYGYTF.